This TCR beta chain was sequenced for a study of blood T cell repertoires in COVID-19. Study summary: T cells, B-cell-depleted T cells, or PBMCs provided the cDNA or gDNA that served as material.

Original methodology: Estimation of nucleated cell counts relied on the amplification of reference gene primers. Sequencing used immunoSEQ multiplex PCR; TCRdb keeps in-frame clones, though not all of them. V and J calls and clone size are copied from that table; D and trimming were computed from the DNA. The table lists hundreds of thousands of clones, 80% to 90% of them singletons. The CDR3 spans 15 residues. Germline trimming cut 10 bases from V and 1 base from J; bases unmatched to any gene: 9. Germline V gene sequence: CDR1 ENHRY, CDR2 SYGVKD. The rearrangement joins TRBV10-3 to TRBJ1-5, with 8 nucleotides matching TRBD1. Sequenced sample: peripheral blood. The source is a woman aged 18-29 years with acute or convalescent COVID-19. In DNA form, the CDR3 reads TGTGCCACCCAGGACAGGGAAGAAAGCAATCAGCCCCAGCATTTT. Its protein product is CATQDREESNQPQHF.